Below, 5 T cell receptor beta chains from the same sample are listed, as sequenced in a study of breast tumors, draining lymph nodes, adjacent tissues. Breast cancer patients provided tissue from their axillary draining lymph nodes. TCRdb independently ran MiXCR on the multiplex PCR reads; one entry per CDR3 protein. The profile shows nearly 200,000 distinct CDR3 sequences, about 32% of them singletons. Material: axillary lymph node tissue. Receptor source: a female donor with breast cancer. Some clones in this sample may be carry-over from other donors' samples.

This chain links TRBV3-1 with TRBJ2-1; TRBD2 matches at 13 bases. The V gene's germline CDR1 is LGHDT and CDR2 YNNKEL (reference sequence). The ends lost 3 bases at V and 9 bases at J; junction bases unmatched: 5. The CDR3 contains 15 residues. The DNA for the CDR3 is TGTGCCAGCAGCCAGACTAGCGGGGGGCAGGGTGAGCAGTTCTTC. It translates to CASSQTSGGQGEQFF.

The sample holds many counts of this clonotype. The rearrangement links TRBV25-1 to TRBJ1-2; a possible D gene is TRBD1 (5 bases). Deletions cut 4 bases from V and 4 bases from J, with 13 bases between. The CDR3 totals 14 residues. Germline V CDR1 and CDR2: MGHDK, SYGVNS. The CDR3 here is CASSGGGGSYGYTF. CDR3 DNA sequence: TGTGCCAGCAGTGGGGGTGGGGGTTCCTATGGCTACACCTTC.

With respect to this clonotype: One end of the junction is discordant with germline, which a read error may explain. The chain uses TRBV5-1 and TRBJ1-3, with a possible D match to TRBD1 (6 bases). The CDR3 runs 16 residues. Germline CDR1 is SGHRS and CDR2 is YFSETQ. For the CDR3, the DNA is TGTGCCAGCAGCGAGGGGGGGTATTTCTCTGGAAACACCATATATTTT. Translating gives CASSEGGYFSGNTIYF.

This clonotype has at least ten counts. This chain connects TRBV7-8 to TRBJ2-1, with D maybe TRBD1 (5 bases). Germline CDR1 SGHVS, CDR2 FQNEAQ. Trimming cost V 5 bases and J 2 bases, with 13 bases left between them. The CDR3 extends over 15 amino acids. CDR3 bases: TGTGCCAGCAGCCCTGACAGATCAACCTACAATGAGCAGTTCTTC. Translated, it gives CASSPDRSTYNEQFF.

This clonotype was detected ten times or more. This sequence joins TRBV20-1 and TRBJ2-5; TRBD1 is a possible D gene (5 bases). Looked up from germline, CDR1 is DFQATT and CDR2 is SNEGSKA (reference sequence). This CDR3 contains 14 residues. Trimming took 6 bases from V and 2 from J, leaving 16 bases between them. The CDR3 bases are TGCAGTGCCCTCGTGGGGCGCCTTCAAGAGACCCAGTACTTC. Its protein is CSALVGRLQETQYF.